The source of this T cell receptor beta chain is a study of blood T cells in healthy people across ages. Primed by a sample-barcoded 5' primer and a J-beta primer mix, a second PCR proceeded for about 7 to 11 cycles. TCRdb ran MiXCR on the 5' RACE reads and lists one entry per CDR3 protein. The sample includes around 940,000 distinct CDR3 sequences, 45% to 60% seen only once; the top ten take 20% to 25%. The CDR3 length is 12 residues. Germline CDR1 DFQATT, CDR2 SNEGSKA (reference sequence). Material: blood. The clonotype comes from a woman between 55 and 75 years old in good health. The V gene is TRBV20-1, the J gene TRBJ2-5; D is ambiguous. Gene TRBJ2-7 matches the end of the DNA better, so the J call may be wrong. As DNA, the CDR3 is TGCAGTGCGGGTATACGGTTTACCGAGCAGTACTTC. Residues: CSAGIRFTEQYF.